The 24 T cell receptor beta chains presented below share a single source sample, sequenced in a study of blood T cell repertoires in COVID-19. TCRdb keeps only in-frame clones here, not all; method: immunoSEQ multiplex PCR. The sample has approximately 82,000 clones; about 86% are singletons. Specimen: peripheral blood. The receptors stem from a woman aged 60 to 75 with acute or convalescent COVID-19.

Here the CDR3 reads CASSSMGQGNGYTF. DNA of the CDR3: TGCGCCAGCAGCTCAATGGGACAGGGGAATGGCTACACCTTC. The gene calls are TRBV5-1 and TRBJ1-2; 10 nucleotides align to TRBD1. This CDR3 spans 14 amino acids. V shed 3 bases, J shed 6 bases, and the junction held 5 bases outside the gene matches. CDR1 is SGHRS, CDR2 YFSETQ, per germline.

CDR3 residues: CASRSGNYGYTF. As DNA, the CDR3 is TGTGCCAGCAGGTCAGGAAACTATGGCTACACCTTC. The chain recombines TRBV7-9 with TRBJ1-2; D is ambiguous. The CDR3 extends over 12 amino acids. With 6 bases removed from V and 2 bases from J, the gap between germline ends came to 7 bases. Germline V gene lookup returns CDR1 SEHNR and CDR2 FQNEAQ (reference sequence).

The rearrangement joins TRBV3-1 (or the pseudogene TRBV3-2) to TRBJ2-7; D is possibly TRBD1 (6 bases). Germline CDR1 and CDR2: LGHDT and YNNKEL (reference sequence). This CDR3 has 13 residues. The V end was cut by 4 bases, the J end by 6 bases, with 13 bases between. CDR3 DNA: TGTGCCAGCAGCCCCCACAGGGACGGCGAGCAGTACTTC. Protein product: CASSPHRDGEQYF.

CDR3: CATSRGGGEVYNEQFF. In DNA form, the CDR3 reads TGTGCCACCAGCAGAGGCGGGGGGGAAGTATACAATGAGCAGTTCTTC. The V and J genes are TRBV15 and TRBJ2-1, with 9 bases matching TRBD2. From germline, CDR1 is LNHNV and CDR2 YYDKDF (reference sequence). The CDR3 runs to 16 residues. J gave up 4 bases and V 1 base, and 5 bases lay outside the gene matches.

This clone was counted a few times. The rearrangement joins TRBV13 to TRBJ2-1; D perhaps matches TRBD1 (5 bases). The CDR3 contains 13 residues. V was trimmed by 5 bases and J by 8 bases, leaving 13 bases between them. Per germline, CDR1 PRHDT and CDR2 FYEKMQ (reference sequence). The CDR3 region is CASSPDSFDEQFF. The CDR3 coding sequence is TGTGCCAGCAGCCCAGACAGTTTCGATGAGCAGTTCTTC.

This clone has only one observation. V gene TRBV5-1 combines with J gene TRBJ1-2, with a tentative D call TRBD1 (5 bases). The CDR3 has 13 amino acids. Per germline, CDR1 SGHRS and CDR2 YFSETQ. V was shortened by 4 bases and J by 4 bases, with 11 bases between the two germline ends. The CDR3 loop is CASSVDSSYGYTF. The CDR3 DNA sequence: TGCGCCAGCAGCGTTGACAGTTCCTATGGCTACACCTTC.

The chain has TRBV7-9 and TRBJ2-7; TRBD2 agrees at 9 bases. CDR3 length: 14 amino acids. Germline CDR1 and CDR2: SEHNR and FQNEAQ (reference sequence). The V gene end was trimmed by 8 bases and the J gene end by 1 base; junction bases not matched to a gene: 6. CDR3 sequence reads: CASCPSGASYEQYF. CDR3 coding DNA: TGTGCCAGCTGTCCTAGCGGGGCTTCCTACGAGCAGTACTTC.

This clone was recorded once. V is TRBV5-1 and J is TRBJ1-2; D uncertain. Looked up from germline, CDR1 is SGHRS and CDR2 is YFSETQ. The CDR3 extends over 15 amino acids. The V gene lost 0 bases and the J gene lost 0 bases, with 9 bases spanning the gap. CDR3 in DNA: TGCGCCAGCAGCTTGGGGCCGCAAGCTAACTATGGCTACACCTTC. Amino acids: CASSLGPQANYGYTF.

As for this clone: Other nucleotide sequences in the sample specify the same CDR3. The chain recombines TRBV20-1 with TRBJ2-3; D gene uncertain. V lost 1 base, J lost 6 bases, and 5 bases lay in between. CDR3 length: 11 residues. The V gene's germline CDR1 is DFQATT and CDR2 SNEGSKA (reference sequence). In nucleotides, the CDR3 is TGCAGTGCTAGAGCCGGGGATACGCAGTATTTT. Protein product: CSARAGDTQYF.

This chain connects TRBV11-1 to TRBJ1-1; no firm D call. V gave up 3 bases and J gave up 1 base, with 6 bases separating them. Germline V gene data show CDR1 as SGHAT and CDR2 as FQDESV (reference sequence). The CDR3 extends over 13 amino acids. The CDR3 loop is CASSLEGNTEAFF. CDR3 coding DNA: TGTGCCAGCAGCTTGGAGGGGAACACTGAAGCTTTCTTT.

This sequence joins TRBV11-2 and TRBJ2-7; 12 nucleotides align to TRBD2. Trimming cost V 1 base and J 9 bases; bases outside gene matches: 4. The CDR3 consists of 14 residues. CDR1 and CDR2 (germline): SGHAT, FQNNGV. CDR3 in DNA: TGTGCCAGCAGCTTAGGGACTAGCGGGATCGCGCAGTACTTC. It is translated as CASSLGTSGIAQYF.

Only a few counts were recorded for this clone. V and J are TRBV10-3 and TRBJ1-4, with 9 bases lining up with TRBD1. CDR1 and CDR2 from the germline V gene are ENHRY and SYGVKD. The CDR3 covers 17 residues. Germline trimming cut 5 bases from V and 1 base from J; bases unmatched to any gene: 8. Written as DNA, the CDR3 is TGTGCCATCAGTTCTGGGACAGGGAGAGAAACTAATGAAAAACTGTTTTTT. Its protein is CAISSGTGRETNEKLFF.

The table lists this clone with a few counts. The gene calls are TRBV11-2 and TRBJ1-1; D not certain. With 5 bases removed from V and 4 bases from J, the gap between germline ends came to 20 bases. The CDR3 has 16 residues. The germline gives CDR1 SGHAT, CDR2 FQNNGV. The CDR3 DNA reads as TGTGCCAGCAGCCGTATTAGTATGGGTGAGGGCACTGAAGCTTTCTTT. Protein: CASSRISMGEGTEAFF.

The chain carries TRBV7-3 and TRBJ1-1; D unresolved. The ends were cut back, 5 bases at V and 5 bases at J, with 15 bases in the middle. The CDR3 has 14 amino acids. The germline V gene encodes CDR1 SGHTA and CDR2 FQGTGA. The DNA of the CDR3 is TGTGCCAGCAGCCCCGGGAGAGGAACTACTGAAGCTTTCTTT. Amino acid sequence: CASSPGRGTTEAFF.

V usage is TRBV5-5 and J usage is TRBJ1-5; D is unresolved. V was trimmed by 4 bases and J by 0 bases, leaving 17 bases between them. The V gene's germline CDR1 is SGHKS and CDR2 YYEKEE (reference sequence). The CDR3 spans 17 residues. The DNA of the CDR3 is TGTGCCAGCAGCGCCATCGTCAGCGACCTTAGCAATCAGCCCCAGCATTTT. Translated, it gives CASSAIVSDLSNQPQHF.

The chain is built from TRBV5-1 and TRBJ2-1; 7 bases agree with TRBD2. After removal of 1 base from V and 10 bases from J, the junction contained 5 bases not matched to a gene. The CDR3 totals 13 residues. The V gene's germline CDR1 is SGHRS and CDR2 YFSETQ. The CDR3 region is CASSLTGGSEQFF. DNA for the CDR3: TGCGCCAGCAGCTTGACGGGGGGATCGGAGCAGTTCTTC. Full variable domain (missing parts from reference TRBV5-1 and TRBJ2-1): KAGVTQTPRYLIKTRGQQVTLSCSPISGHRSVSWYQQTPGQGLQFLFEYFSETQRNKGNFPGRFSGRQFSNSRSEMNVSTLELGDSALYLCASSLTGGSEQFFGPGTRLTVL.

This chain joins TRBV5-1 and TRBJ1-5, with D hard to call. The CDR3 is 15 amino acids. The V end was cut by 5 bases, the J end by 0 bases, with 12 bases between. Germline CDR1 reads SGHRS; CDR2 reads YFSETQ. In DNA, the CDR3 is TGCGCCAGCAGGCGGGATCCTCTTAGCAATCAGCCCCAGCATTTT. This gives the protein CASRRDPLSNQPQHF.

The chain carries TRBV6-5 and TRBJ1-1; D not certain. Germline-derived CDR1 and CDR2 are MNHEY and SVGAGI. The CDR3 has 13 amino acids. Trimming stripped 7 bases from V and 1 base from J, with 10 bases between. CDR3 sequence reads: CASTASGNTEAFF. DNA of the CDR3: TGTGCCAGCACCGCGTCGGGGAACACTGAAGCTTTCTTT.

The chain couples TRBV5-1 to TRBJ2-2; TRBD1 matches 8 bases. Trimming at V came to 8 bases and at J to 0 bases, leaving 6 bases not matched to a gene. Germline CDR1 and CDR2: SGHRS and YFSETQ. This CDR3 has 15 residues. The CDR3 DNA reads as TGCGCCAGTTTAAGGACAGGGTCGAACACCGGGGAGCTGTTTTTT. Translated, it gives CASLRTGSNTGELFF.

DNA for the CDR3: TGTGCCAGCAGCGACCGGCAGGGATCTAATTCACCCCTCCACTTT. It encodes CASSDRQGSNSPLHF. The rearrangement links TRBV6-5 to TRBJ1-6; TRBD1 might be the D (5 bases). The CDR3 spans 15 residues. CDR1 is MNHEY, CDR2 SVGAGI, per germline. With 6 bases removed from V and 6 bases from J, the gap between germline ends came to 15 bases.

The V gene is TRBV9, the J gene TRBJ1-1, with 8 bases aligning to TRBD1. CDR1 is SGDLS, CDR2 YYNGEE, per germline. The trim removed 3 bases at V and 5 bases at J, leaving 6 bases unmatched. This CDR3 is built from 14 residues. CDR3 nucleotides: TGTGCCAGCAGCGCCCGGACAGGGACTACTGAAGCTTTCTTT. Residues: CASSARTGTTEAFF.

The chain combines TRBV7-2 with TRBJ1-2; 9 bases map to TRBD1. In germline, CDR1 is SGHTA, CDR2 FQGNSA. The J segment lost 6 bases and the V segment lost 6 bases, leaving 8 bases of the junction unmatched. The CDR3 contains 14 residues. Here the CDR3 reads CASRELTGGHGYTF. The CDR3 DNA follows: TGTGCCAGCAGAGAGTTAACAGGGGGCCATGGCTACACCTTC.

CDR3 in amino acids: CASSSPHRDSYNEQFF. The CDR3 bases are TGTGCCAGCAGCTCCCCCCACCGAGACTCCTACAATGAGCAGTTCTTC. The chain combines TRBV9 with TRBJ2-1; D call uncertain. The germline V gene encodes CDR1 SGDLS and CDR2 YYNGEE. This CDR3 is built from 16 residues. Trimming shortened V by 4 bases and J by 0 bases, and 14 bases separated the two germline ends. Full variable domain (missing parts from reference TRBV9 and TRBJ2-1): DSGVTQTPKHLITATGQRVTLRCSPRSGDLSVYWYQQSLDQGLQFLIQYYNGEERAKGNILERFSAQQFPDLHSELNLSSLELGDSALYFCASSSPHRDSYNEQFFGPGTRLTVL.

This clone has more than one count but fewer than ten. This chain connects TRBV7-8 to TRBJ2-7, with D possibly matching TRBD1 (5 bases). Deletions cut 5 bases from V and 0 bases from J, with 17 bases between. Looked up from germline, CDR1 is SGHVS and CDR2 is FQNEAQ. The CDR3 length is 16 residues. CDR3 residues: CASSRRVAGISYEQYF. CDR3 sequence (DNA): TGTGCCAGCAGCCGACGGGTGGCAGGGATCTCCTACGAGCAGTACTTC.